These T cell receptor beta chains were read from a single sample in a study of CD8 T cells in Susac syndrome. TCRdb reprocessed the immunoSEQ multiplex PCR reads via MiXCR and lists one record per CDR3 protein. The sample has some 200,000 distinct CDR3 sequences, 95% seen once; the top ten hold about 0.091%. Sample: CD4+ T cells from PBMCs. The receptors were gathered from a human donor with multiple sclerosis. Both conserved end residues are part of each CDR3.

j_call | v_call | cdr3_aa
TRBJ2-7 | TRBV27 | CASSLRRGGNEQYF
TRBJ1-2 | TRBV12-3/TRBV12-4 | CASSIRNGYTF
TRBJ1-2 | TRBV30 | CAHEAGLMTVGYTF
TRBJ2-7 | TRBV27 | CASSLLAGGLSEQYF
TRBJ1-1 | TRBV20-1 | CSARDLAGNTEAFF
TRBJ2-3 | TRBV9 | CASSPGPTDTQYF
TRBJ2-5 | TRBV30 | CAWRDIGETQYF
TRBJ2-7 | TRBV2 | CASNPGQGNHEQYF
TRBJ1-1 | TRBV20-1 | CSASGRGEVEAFF
TRBJ2-7 | TRBV3-1 | CASSRDLAYEQYF
TRBJ2-5 | TRBV4-2 | CASSQERRAGEETQYF
TRBJ2-5 | TRBV2 | CASSRRQAQETQYF
TRBJ2-7 | TRBV5-4 | CASSPAAGISYEQYF
TRBJ2-2 | TRBV10-3 | CAISDLGQISTGELFF
TRBJ2-7 | TRBV7-8 | CASSSRDGAYEQYF
TRBJ1-2 | TRBV11-2 | CASSPPGGREGYTF